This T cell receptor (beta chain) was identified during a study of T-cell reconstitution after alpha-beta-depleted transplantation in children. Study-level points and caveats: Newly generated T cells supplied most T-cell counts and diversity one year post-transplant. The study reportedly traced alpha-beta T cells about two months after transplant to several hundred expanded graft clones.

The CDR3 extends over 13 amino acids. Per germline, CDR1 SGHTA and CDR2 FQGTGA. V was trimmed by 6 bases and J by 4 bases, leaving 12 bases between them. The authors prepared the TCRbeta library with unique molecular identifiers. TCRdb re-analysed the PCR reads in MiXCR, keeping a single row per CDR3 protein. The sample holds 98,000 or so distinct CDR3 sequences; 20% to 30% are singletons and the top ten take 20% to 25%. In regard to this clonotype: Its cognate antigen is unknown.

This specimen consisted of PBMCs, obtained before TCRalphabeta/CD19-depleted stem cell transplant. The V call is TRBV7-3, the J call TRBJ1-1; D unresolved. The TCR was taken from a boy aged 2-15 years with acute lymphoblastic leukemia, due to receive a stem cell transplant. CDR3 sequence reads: CASSSEGLTEAFF. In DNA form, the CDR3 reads TGTGCCAGCAGTTCTGAGGGCCTCACTGAAGCTTTCTTT.